The rows below give T cell receptor beta chains drawn from one sample of a study of spatial heterogeneity in lung cancer. TCRdb re-derived calls from the 5' RACE reads in MiXCR, one entry per CDR3 protein. The data show about 8,400 distinct CDR3 sequences, 7% to 10% seen once. The source material was lung tumor tissue, sampled at surgery. These receptors were collected from a male donor with early-stage non-small cell lung cancer. Each CDR3 is given with its conserved first and last residue. The D gene is left open where the match is weak. Not all rows give a size; the values are once, few, many and, for expanded clones, a class.

V	size	J	length	D	DNA	CDR3
TRBV7-9	medium-sized	TRBJ2-5	11	.	TGTGCCAGCAGCCTTACTGAGACCCAGTACTTC	CASSLTETQYF
TRBV2	.	TRBJ2-4	14	TRBD2	TGTGCCAGCAGCGCCGGGACTACGCCCAGCATTCAGTACTTC	CASSAGTTPSIQYF
TRBV10-3	many	TRBJ2-7	15	.	TGTGCCATCAGTGAGTCAAAAGGGGGCTCCTACGAGCAGTACTTC	CAISESKGGSYEQYF
TRBV7-2	many	TRBJ2-3	17	TRBD2	TGTGCCAGCAGCCCGGGACTAGCGGGAGGATTGACAGATACGCAGTATTTT	CASSPGLAGGLTDTQYF
TRBV19	many	TRBJ2-2	13	.	TGTGCCAGTGTCCACTACCCTCGTGGGGAGCTGTTTTTT	CASVHYPRGELFF
TRBV10-3	.	TRBJ2-3	17	TRBD1	TGTGCCATCAGTGGACAACAGGGGGCGGCTGTGACAGATACGCAGTATTTT	CAISGQQGAAVTDTQYF
TRBV3-1	medium-sized	TRBJ1-6	13	TRBD1	TGTGCCAGCAGCCAAGCCAGGGGGACACCCCTCCACTTT	CASSQARGTPLHF
TRBV2	once	TRBJ1-4	12	.	TGTGCCAGCAGTGAATGGGGGGAGAAACTGTTTTTT	CASSEWGEKLFF
TRBV10-3	medium-sized	TRBJ2-5	12	TRBD1	TGTGCCACCGGGACAGCAAGAGAGACCCAGTACTTC	CATGTARETQYF
TRBV4-3	many	TRBJ2-7	13	TRBD2	TGCGCCAGCAGCCAAGCGCGGGGGTACGAGCAGTACTTC	CASSQARGYEQYF
TRBV20-1	medium-sized	TRBJ2-7	12	.	TGCAGTGGCCAGGTTTCGGGTGGGGTCTGGTACTTC	CSGQVSGGVWYF
TRBV20-1	medium-sized	TRBJ1-5	13	.	TGCAGTGTGGGCGGGAAGGGCAATCAGCCCCAGCATTTT	CSVGGKGNQPQHF
TRBV29-1	medium-sized	TRBJ2-5	12	.	TGCAGCGTTGAAGCGGGCGTCGAGACCCAGTACTTC	CSVEAGVETQYF
TRBV10-3	few	TRBJ2-3	11	.	TGTGCCATCCAGGGTCCAGATACGCAGTATTTT	CAIQGPDTQYF
TRBV29-1	many	TRBJ2-7	13	.	TGCAGCGTTGACGAAGGAGGGCCCTACGAGCAGTACTTC	CSVDEGGPYEQYF
TRBV10-1	medium-sized	TRBJ2-7	15	TRBD1	TGCGCCAGCAGTGACCTGGACAGGGATGTCGACGAGCAGTACTTC	CASSDLDRDVDEQYF
TRBV7-2	medium-sized	TRBJ2-7	15	TRBD2	TGTGCCAGCAGCTCCCTCGGGACTACCGTCTACGAGCAGTACTTC	CASSSLGTTVYEQYF
TRBV5-1	medium-sized	TRBJ2-7	14	.	TGCGCCAGCAGCTTGGTCGGGGGCGGCTACGAGCAGTACTTC	CASSLVGGGYEQYF
TRBV29-1	many	TRBJ1-2	12	.	TGCAGCGTTGGAGGGACGGCGTATGGCTACACCTTC	CSVGGTAYGYTF
TRBV15	many	TRBJ2-5	17	.	TGTGCCACCAGCAGAGATCAGGGCAGGGTAATCCAAGAGACCCAGTACTTC	CATSRDQGRVIQETQYF
TRBV18	many	TRBJ1-3	13	.	TGTGCCAGCTCACCGCCCTCCGTTGGCACCATATATTTT	CASSPPSVGTIYF
TRBV6-5	medium-sized	TRBJ2-2	16	.	TGTGCCAGCAGCCACTTCGCGGCCCTGAACACCGGGGAGCTGTTTTTT	CASSHFAALNTGELFF
TRBV7-2	medium-sized	TRBJ1-2	15	TRBD1	TGTGCCAGCAGCCCAAAGACAGGGGGCGACTATGGCTACACCTTC	CASSPKTGGDYGYTF
TRBV6-5	many	TRBJ2-5	13	.	TGTGCCAGCAGGCGGGACAGCAAAGAGACCCAGTACTTC	CASRRDSKETQYF
TRBV19	medium-sized	TRBJ1-5	15	.	TGTGCCAGTAGTATGGCAGGGAGAAGCAATCAGCCCCAGCATTTT	CASSMAGRSNQPQHF
TRBV7-8	many	TRBJ1-2	15	.	TGTGCCAGCAGCAAAACAGGTCCCGCCAACTATGGCTACACCTTC	CASSKTGPANYGYTF
TRBV10-1	medium-sized	TRBJ2-7	17	.	TGCGCCAGCAGCTCCGGGACAGCGGGGAGGATCTCCTACGAGCAGTACTTC	CASSSGTAGRISYEQYF
TRBV5-1	many	TRBJ2-1	13	.	TGCGCCAGCAGCTTGGTTCTTCACGATGAGCAGTTCTTC	CASSLVLHDEQFF
TRBV12-3/TRBV12-4	medium-sized	TRBJ2-2	16	.	TGTGCCAGCAGTTATTCCGTGTTAGCCGGTGCCGGGGAGCTGTTTTTT	CASSYSVLAGAGELFF
TRBV2	many	TRBJ1-2	12	TRBD1	TGTGCCAGCAGCCGGACAGGGTTCGGCTACACCTTC	CASSRTGFGYTF
TRBV12-3/TRBV12-4	medium-sized	TRBJ2-3	13	.	TGTGCCAGCAGTTTGTCTGGGGCCAATACGCAGTATTTT	CASSLSGANTQYF
TRBV7-2	medium-sized	TRBJ1-2	14	.	TGTGCCAGCAGCAGCCAGGGGTCCCTAAATGGCTACACCTTC	CASSSQGSLNGYTF
TRBV7-2	.	TRBJ2-2	15	.	TGTGCCAGCAGCCTCCTCGAGGGGGTTTTCGGGGAGCTGTTTTTT	CASSLLEGVFGELFF
TRBV20-1	.	TRBJ2-3	14	.	TGCAGTGCTCCCCGGAGCGCTCCACAAGATACGCAGTATTTT	CSAPRSAPQDTQYF
TRBV19	many	TRBJ2-1	13	TRBD1	TGTGCCAGTAGTCAACAGGGGTCCCATGAGCAGTTCTTC	CASSQQGSHEQFF
TRBV12-3/TRBV12-4	medium-sized	TRBJ2-5	13	.	TGTGCCAGCAGTTTAGTCGAGGGAGAGACCCAGTACTTC	CASSLVEGETQYF